This T cell receptor beta chain was captured in a study of T cell repertoires in cytomegalovirus infection. This clonotype has ten or more counts. Its target is unknown. Trimming removed 6 bases from V and 6 bases from J; junction bases left unmatched: 7. CDR3 length: 15 residues. Germline V gene sequence: CDR1 LNHDA, CDR2 SQIVND (reference sequence). MiXCR, applied by TCRdb to the reads, yields one record per CDR3 protein. The data show about 460,000 distinct CDR3 sequences, with roughly 10% seen just once and approximately 10% held by the top ten. Study observations and caveats: Based on cumulative public TCR beta family frequency, carriers of CMV plus the relevant HLA were identified. What dominated the ex vivo response were HLA-C-restricted CMV-specific TCR beta clonotypes.

The TCR comes from a human donor in good health (CMV status not recorded). Some clones in this sample may be carry-over from other donors' samples. V usage is TRBV19 and J usage is TRBJ2-1, with 11 bases lining up with TRBD2. Sequencing was carried out using PBMCs. The CDR3 here is CASRNSGRAINEQFF. DNA of the CDR3: TGTGCCAGTAGAAATAGCGGGAGGGCAATCAATGAGCAGTTCTTC. The variable domain in full, completed from reference TRBV19 and TRBJ2-1, reads DGGITQSPKYLFRKEGQNVTLSCEQNLNHDAMYWYRQDPGQGLRLIYYSQIVNDFQKGDIAEGYSVSREKKESFPLTVTSAQKNPTAFYLCASRNSGRAINEQFFGPGTRLTVL.